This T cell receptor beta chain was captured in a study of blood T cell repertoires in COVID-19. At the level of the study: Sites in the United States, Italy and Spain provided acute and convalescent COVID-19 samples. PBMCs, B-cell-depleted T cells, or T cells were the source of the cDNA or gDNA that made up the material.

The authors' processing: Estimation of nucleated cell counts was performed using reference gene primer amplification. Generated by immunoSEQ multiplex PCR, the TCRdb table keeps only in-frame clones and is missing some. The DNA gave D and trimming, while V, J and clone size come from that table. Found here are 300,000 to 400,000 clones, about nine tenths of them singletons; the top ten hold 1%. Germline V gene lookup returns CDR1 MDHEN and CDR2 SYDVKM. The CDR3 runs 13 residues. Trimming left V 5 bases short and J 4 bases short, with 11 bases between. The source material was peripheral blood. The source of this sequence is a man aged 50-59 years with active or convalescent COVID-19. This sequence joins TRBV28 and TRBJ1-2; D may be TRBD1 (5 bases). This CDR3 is CASSPGKAYGYTF. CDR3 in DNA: TGTGCCAGCAGTCCAGGGAAGGCCTATGGCTACACCTTC.